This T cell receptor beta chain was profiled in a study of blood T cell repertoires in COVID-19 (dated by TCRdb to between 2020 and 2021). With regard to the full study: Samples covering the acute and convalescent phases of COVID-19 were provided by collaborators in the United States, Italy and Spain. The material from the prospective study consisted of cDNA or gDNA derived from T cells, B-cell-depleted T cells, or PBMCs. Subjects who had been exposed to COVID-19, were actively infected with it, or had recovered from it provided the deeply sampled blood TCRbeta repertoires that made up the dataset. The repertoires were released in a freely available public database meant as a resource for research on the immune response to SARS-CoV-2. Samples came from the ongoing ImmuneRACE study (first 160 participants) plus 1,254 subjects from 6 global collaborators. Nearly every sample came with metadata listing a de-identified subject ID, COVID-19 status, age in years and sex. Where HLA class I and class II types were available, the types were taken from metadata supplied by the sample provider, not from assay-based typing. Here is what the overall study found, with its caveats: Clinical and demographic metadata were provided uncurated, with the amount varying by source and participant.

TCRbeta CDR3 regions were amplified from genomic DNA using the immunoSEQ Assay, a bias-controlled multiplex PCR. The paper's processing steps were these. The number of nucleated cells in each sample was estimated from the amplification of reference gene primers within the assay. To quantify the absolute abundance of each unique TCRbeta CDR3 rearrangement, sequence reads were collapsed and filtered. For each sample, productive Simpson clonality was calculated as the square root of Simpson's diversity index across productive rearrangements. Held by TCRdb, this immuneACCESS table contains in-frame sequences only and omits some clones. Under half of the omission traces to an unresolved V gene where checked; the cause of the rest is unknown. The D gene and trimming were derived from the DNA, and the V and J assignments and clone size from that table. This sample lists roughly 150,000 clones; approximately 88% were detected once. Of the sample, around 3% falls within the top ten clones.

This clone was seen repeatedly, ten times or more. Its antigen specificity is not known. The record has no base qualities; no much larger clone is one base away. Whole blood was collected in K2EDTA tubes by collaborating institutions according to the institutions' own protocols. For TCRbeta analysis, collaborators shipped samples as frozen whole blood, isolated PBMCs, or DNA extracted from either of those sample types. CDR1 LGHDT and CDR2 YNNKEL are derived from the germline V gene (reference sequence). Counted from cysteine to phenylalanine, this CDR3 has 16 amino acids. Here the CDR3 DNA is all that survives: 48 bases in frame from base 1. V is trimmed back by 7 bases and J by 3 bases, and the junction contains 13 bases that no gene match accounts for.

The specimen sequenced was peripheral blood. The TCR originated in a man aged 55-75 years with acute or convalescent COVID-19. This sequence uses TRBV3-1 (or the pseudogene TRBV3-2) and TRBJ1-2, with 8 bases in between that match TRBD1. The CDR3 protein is CASNSGGAAPYYGYTF. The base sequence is TGTGCCAGCAATTCAGGGGGCGCAGCGCCTTACTATGGCTACACCTTC.